A selection of T cell receptor beta chains follows, all from one sample in a study of blood T cell repertoires in COVID-19. The repertoire was sequenced with immunoSEQ multiplex PCR; TCRdb's copy has only in-frame clones and lacks some. This repertoire shows 200,000 or so clones, less than 90% found once; its top ten account for approximately 2.7%. Sequenced input: PBMCs or T cells enriched from blood (not recorded which). The receptors come from a woman aged 25 to 39 who had recovered from COVID-19. Each CDR3 is given with its conserved first and last residue. The D gene is left open where the match is weak. Only some rows state a clone size, as once, few, many or a class for expanded clones.

NA,TRBV7-9,TRBJ2-3,NA,CASSLRSTGLGLADTQYF,TGTGCCAGCAGCTTACGATCTACGGGACTCGGCCTAGCAGATACGCAGTATTTT
TRBD1,TRBV7-3,TRBJ1-4,NA,CASSRGQGEKLFF,TGTGCCAGCAGCCGGGGACAGGGCGAAAAACTGTTTTTT
TRBD1,TRBV7-3,TRBJ2-1,NA,CASSSMGTGGTNEQFF,TGTGCCAGCAGCTCGATGGGGACAGGAGGGACCAATGAGCAGTTCTTC
TRBD1,TRBV12-3/TRBV12-4,TRBJ1-2,NA,CASSLTGDYGYTF,TGTGCCAGCAGTTTAACAGGGGACTATGGCTACACCTTC
TRBD1,TRBV2,TRBJ2-2,NA,CASTMTGRVGELFF,TGTGCCAGCACCATGACAGGGCGGGTCGGGGAGCTGTTTTTT
TRBD2,TRBV15,TRBJ2-3,NA,CATSPERGGADTQYF,TGTGCCACCAGCCCCGAGCGGGGGGGCGCAGATACGCAGTATTTT
TRBD2,TRBV10-2,TRBJ2-3,NA,CASSELWGLAVPKTDTQYF,TGCGCCAGCAGTGAACTTTGGGGACTAGCGGTCCCGAAAACAGATACGCAGTATTTT
NA,TRBV7-6,TRBJ1-3,NA,CASSDTDVSGNTIYF,TGTGCCAGCAGCGATACAGACGTCTCTGGAAACACCATATATTTT
TRBD1,TRBV25-1,TRBJ1-4,NA,CASQKPGQGEKLFF,TGTGCCAGCCAGAAACCGGGACAGGGTGAAAAACTGTTTTTT
NA,TRBV11-2,TRBJ1-2,once,CASSPIRGVDGYTF,TGTGCCAGCAGCCCGATCAGGGGAGTAGATGGCTACACCTTC
TRBD1,TRBV3-1/TRBV3-2,TRBJ1-3,NA,CASSPRYRGGGNTIYF,TGTGCCAGCAGCCCCAGATACAGGGGTGGTGGAAACACCATATATTTT
NA,TRBV7-2,TRBJ1-2,NA,CASSLAISARGYTF,TGTGCCAGCAGCTTAGCCATTAGTGCCAGGGGTTACACCTTC
NA,TRBV3-1/TRBV3-2,TRBJ1-2,NA,CASSRGGLGEVYGYTF,TGTGCCAGCAGCCGCGGGGGGTTAGGGGAAGTATATGGCTACACCTTC
NA,TRBV10-2,TRBJ1-2,NA,CASSESLKGVGYTF,TGCGCCAGCAGTGAGTCCCTCAAAGGGGTTGGCTACACCTTC
TRBD1,TRBV4-2,TRBJ1-1,NA,CASSRNYRDSEAFF,TGTGCCAGCAGCCGGAACTACCGGGACAGCGAAGCTTTCTTT
NA,TRBV6-5,TRBJ2-7,NA,CAVRDTLYEQYF,TGTGCCGTCCGGGACACCCTCTACGAGCAGTACTTC